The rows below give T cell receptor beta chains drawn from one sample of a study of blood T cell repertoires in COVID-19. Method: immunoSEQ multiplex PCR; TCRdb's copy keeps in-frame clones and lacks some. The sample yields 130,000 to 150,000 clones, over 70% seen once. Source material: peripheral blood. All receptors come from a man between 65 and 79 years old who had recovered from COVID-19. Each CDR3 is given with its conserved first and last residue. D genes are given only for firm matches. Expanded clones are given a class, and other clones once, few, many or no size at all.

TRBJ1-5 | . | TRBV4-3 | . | TGCGCCAGCAGCCAGCGTAAGGGGCGGCAGCCCCAGCATTTT | CASSQRKGRQPQHF
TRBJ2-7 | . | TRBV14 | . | TGTGCCAGCAGCCAGACCGGGACTGGACACTACGAGCAGTACTTC | CASSQTGTGHYEQYF
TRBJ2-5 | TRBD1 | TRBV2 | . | TGTGCCAGCGACAGGGAAGGATTTAAAGAGACCCAGTACTTC | CASDREGFKETQYF
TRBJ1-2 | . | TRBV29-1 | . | TGCAGCGTTGCCAGCGGCGGGACCTACACCTTC | CSVASGGTYTF
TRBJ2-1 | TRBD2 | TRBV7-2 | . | TGTGCCAGCAGCTCGGGACTAGCGGCCTACAATGAGCAGTTCTTC | CASSSGLAAYNEQFF
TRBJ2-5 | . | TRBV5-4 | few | TGTGCCAGCAGCTTGGTGGGGCTAGGGTTGAGTAGAGAGACCCAGTACTTC | CASSLVGLGLSRETQYF
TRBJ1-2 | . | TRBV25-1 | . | TGTGCCAGCAGCGTAGGAGGAGGGGCAGGCTACACCTTC | CASSVGGGAGYTF
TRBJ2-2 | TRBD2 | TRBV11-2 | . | TGTGCCAGCAGCACTAGCGGGAGGGCCGACACCGGGGAGCTGTTTTTT | CASSTSGRADTGELFF
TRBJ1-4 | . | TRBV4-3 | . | TGCGCCAGCAGCCAAGAAAGTCCCGGCAGGGGCGATGAAAAACTGTTTTTT | CASSQESPGRGDEKLFF
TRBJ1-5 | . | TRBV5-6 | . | TGTGCCAGCAGCTTGGGACGGGGAAATCAGCCCCAGCATTTT | CASSLGRGNQPQHF
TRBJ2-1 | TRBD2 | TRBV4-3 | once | TGCGCCAGCAGCCACCCGACTAGCGGATTCTACAATGAGCAGTTCTTC | CASSHPTSGFYNEQFF
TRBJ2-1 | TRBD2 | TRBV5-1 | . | TGCGCCAGCAGACTTGATCTGGGGACTAGCGGGAGGAATGAGCAGTTCTTC | CASRLDLGTSGRNEQFF
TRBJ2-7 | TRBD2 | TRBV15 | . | TGTGCCACCAGCAGAGGACTAGCGGGCGCCTACGAGCAGTACTTC | CATSRGLAGAYEQYF
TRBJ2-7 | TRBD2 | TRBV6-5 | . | TGTGCCAGCAGCCCCACGGGGGGGGGCGCAGCAGAGCAGTACTTC | CASSPTGGGAAEQYF
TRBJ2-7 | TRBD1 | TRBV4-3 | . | TGCGCCAGCAGCCAAGATCCCGGCAGGGGGAACTACGAGCAGTACTTC | CASSQDPGRGNYEQYF
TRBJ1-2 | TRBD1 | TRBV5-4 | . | TGTGCCAGCAGCCTCTCAGGGGGCGGTTATGGCTACACCTTC | CASSLSGGGYGYTF
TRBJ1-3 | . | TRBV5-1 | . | TGCGCCAGCAGCGCCCGAGGAGAACCTGGAAACACCATATATTTT | CASSARGEPGNTIYF
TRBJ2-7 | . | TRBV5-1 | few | TGCGCCAGCAGCTTCGAGGGATGGTACGAGCAGTACTTC | CASSFEGWYEQYF
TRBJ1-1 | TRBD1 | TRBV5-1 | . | TGCGCCAGCAGCCCGCCACGCCAGGGGGGCACTGAAGCTTTCTTT | CASSPPRQGGTEAFF
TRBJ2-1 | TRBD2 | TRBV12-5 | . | TGTGCTAGTGGTTTAGTCCCGGGACTAGCTGAGGATGAGCAGTTCTTC | CASGLVPGLAEDEQFF
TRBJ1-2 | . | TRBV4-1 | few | TGCGCCAGCAGCCGGCCAAGCGGCTATGGCTACACCTTC | CASSRPSGYGYTF
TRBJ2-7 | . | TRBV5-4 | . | TGTGCCAGCAGCCCGGATCCGGGGTCCTACGAGCAGTACTTC | CASSPDPGSYEQYF
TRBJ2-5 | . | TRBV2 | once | TGTGCCAGCAGTATCCAGGCCCCGGAGACCCAGTACTTC | CASSIQAPETQYF
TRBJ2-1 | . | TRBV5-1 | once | TGCGCCAGCAGCGGGGGGGCGGGCGGGGAGCAGTTCTTC | CASSGGAGGEQFF
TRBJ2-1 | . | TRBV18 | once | TGTGCCAGCTCACCGGGCAGGTACAATGAGCAGTTCTTC | CASSPGRYNEQFF
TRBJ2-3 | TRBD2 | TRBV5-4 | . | TGTGCCAGCAGCGGACTAGCGGGAGGAACAGATACGCAGTATTTT | CASSGLAGGTDTQYF
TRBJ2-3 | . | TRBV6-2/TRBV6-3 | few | TGTGCCAGCAGTCGGGCCCAGGGGGGAGATACGCAGTATTTT | CASSRAQGGDTQYF
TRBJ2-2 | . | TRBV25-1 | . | TGTGCCAGCAGTGAATTCAACAGGGACACCGGGGAGCTGTTTTTT | CASSEFNRDTGELFF
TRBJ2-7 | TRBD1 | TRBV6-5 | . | TGTGCCAGCAGTAGGGACAGGGACTACGAGCAGTACTTC | CASSRDRDYEQYF
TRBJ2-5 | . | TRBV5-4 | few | TGTGCCAGCAGCTTGTCTTATAGGGGGTTGCAAGAGACCCAGTACTTC | CASSLSYRGLQETQYF
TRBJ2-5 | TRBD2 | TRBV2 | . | TGTGCCAGCAATTGGGCAGCGGGAGGGGCGGGGGAGACCCAGTACTTC | CASNWAAGGAGETQYF
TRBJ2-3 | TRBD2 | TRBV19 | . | TGTGCCAGTAGTTTGGGACTAGCGGGAGGTGTGACAGATACGCAGTATTTT | CASSLGLAGGVTDTQYF
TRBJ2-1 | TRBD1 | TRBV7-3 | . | TGTGCCAGCAGCGAAGGGACAGGCGAGGGTGTTCAGTTCTTC | CASSEGTGEGVQFF
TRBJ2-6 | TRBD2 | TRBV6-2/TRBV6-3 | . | TGTGCCAGCAGTTACAACCGACTAGCGGGAGCTGGGGCCAACGTCCTGACTTTC | CASSYNRLAGAGANVLTF
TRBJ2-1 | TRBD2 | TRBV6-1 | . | TGTGCCAGCAGTGAGGGGACTAGCGGCGATGAGCAGTTCTTC | CASSEGTSGDEQFF
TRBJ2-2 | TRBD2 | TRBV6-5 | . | TGTGCCAGCAGTTACGGGGGGAGGGCCGGGGAGCTGTTTTTT | CASSYGGRAGELFF
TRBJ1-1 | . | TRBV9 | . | TGTGCCAGCAGCCCTGGGAGCACTGAAGCTTTCTTT | CASSPGSTEAFF
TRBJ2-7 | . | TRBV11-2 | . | TGTGCCAGCAGCTTCTCGACAGCTACCTACGAGCAGTACTTC | CASSFSTATYEQYF
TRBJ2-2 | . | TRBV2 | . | TGTGCCTCCAGGGTAGGGTACACCGGGGAGCTGTTTTTT | CASRVGYTGELFF
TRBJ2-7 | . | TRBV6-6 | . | TGTGCCAGCAGTTACGCCCCGGGACAAGGAATCTACGAGCAGTACTTC | CASSYAPGQGIYEQYF
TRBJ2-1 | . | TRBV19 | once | TGTGCCAGTAGTCTAGAGGGACATCCAGCAGCTGAGCAGTTCTTC | CASSLEGHPAAEQFF
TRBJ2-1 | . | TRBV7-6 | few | TGTGCCAGCAGCTTAGGAAACACAAACAATGAGCAGTTCTTC | CASSLGNTNNEQFF
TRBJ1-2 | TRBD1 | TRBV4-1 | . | TGCGCCAGCAGCCCAGGGACAGTGGGGTATGGCTACACCTTC | CASSPGTVGYGYTF
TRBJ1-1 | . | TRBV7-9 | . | TGTGCCAGCAGCCCGGAGACTGAAGCTTTCTTT | CASSPETEAFF
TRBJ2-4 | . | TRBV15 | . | TGTGCCACCAGCAAAGATCTGTCCTCCGCCAAAAACATTCAGTACTTC | CATSKDLSSAKNIQYF
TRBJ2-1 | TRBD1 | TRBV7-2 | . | TGTGCCAGCAGTTCAGACAGGGCCAATGAGCAGTTCTTC | CASSSDRANEQFF
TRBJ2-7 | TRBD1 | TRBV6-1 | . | TGTGCCAGCAGTGAAGCGGGGACAGGGTTCTACGAGCAGTACTTC | CASSEAGTGFYEQYF
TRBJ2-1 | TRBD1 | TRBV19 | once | TGTGCCAGTAGGGGACAGGGGGCCCCACCATACAATGAGCAGTTCTTC | CASRGQGAPPYNEQFF
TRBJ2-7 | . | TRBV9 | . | TGTGCCAGCAGCGTAGCGGGGTCGGAGGGGTACGAGCAGTACTTC | CASSVAGSEGYEQYF
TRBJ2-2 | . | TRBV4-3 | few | TGCGCCAGCAGCCAGGAGACTGTGCTGGACACCGGGGAGCTGTTTTTT | CASSQETVLDTGELFF
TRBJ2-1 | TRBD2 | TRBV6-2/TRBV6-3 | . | TGTGCCAGCAGTTTGGGGGAGGGACCCTACAATGAGCAGTTCTTC | CASSLGEGPYNEQFF
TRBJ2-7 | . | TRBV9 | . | TGTGCCAGCAGCCCGAAGGCGCAGGGTATGTCCTACGAGCAGTACTTC | CASSPKAQGMSYEQYF
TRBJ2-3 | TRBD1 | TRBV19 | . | TGTGCCAGTAGTGTCTCGACAGGGGGGCCGGGGGATACGCAGTATTTT | CASSVSTGGPGDTQYF
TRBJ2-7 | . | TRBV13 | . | TGTGCCAGCAGCTTCGGGCGGGGCGAGCAGTACTTC | CASSFGRGEQYF